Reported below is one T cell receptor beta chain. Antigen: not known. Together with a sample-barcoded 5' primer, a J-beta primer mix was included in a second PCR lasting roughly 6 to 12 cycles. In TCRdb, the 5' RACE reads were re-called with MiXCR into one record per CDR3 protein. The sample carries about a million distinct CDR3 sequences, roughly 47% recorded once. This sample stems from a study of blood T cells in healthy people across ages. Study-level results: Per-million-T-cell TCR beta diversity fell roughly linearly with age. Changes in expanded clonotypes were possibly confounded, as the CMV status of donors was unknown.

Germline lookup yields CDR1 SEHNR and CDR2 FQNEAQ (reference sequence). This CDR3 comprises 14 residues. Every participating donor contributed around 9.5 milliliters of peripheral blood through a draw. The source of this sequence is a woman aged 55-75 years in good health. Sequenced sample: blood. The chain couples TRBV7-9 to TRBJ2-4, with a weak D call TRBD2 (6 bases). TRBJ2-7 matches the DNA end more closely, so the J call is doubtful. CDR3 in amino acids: CASSLDGVGGEQYF. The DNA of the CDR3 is TGTGCCAGCAGCCTAGACGGGGTCGGGGGCGAGCAGTACTTC.